These T cell receptor beta chains were read from a single sample in a study of graft-versus-host responses after intestinal transplantation. Some clones are missing from TCRdb's copy, which holds only in-frame ones; the method was immunoSEQ multiplex PCR. The sample lists 90,000 to 150,000 clones, 85% to 95% occurring once. Their antigen targets remain unknown. Material: unstimulated CD8+ T cells sorted from spleen or lymph node cells, obtained before intestinal transplant. Receptor source: a human donor who received an intestinal transplant. The CDR3 runs from the conserved cysteine through the conserved F or W. A D gene is named only where the DNA matches it firmly. Expanded clones are given a class, and other clones once, few, many or no size at all.

j_call v_call clone_size d_call cdr3_nt cdr3_aa
TRBJ2-7 TRBV27 once . TGTGCCAGCAGTCCCTGGGACAACTCCTACGAGCAGTACTTC CASSPWDNSYEQYF
TRBJ2-7 TRBV28 once . TGTGCCAGCAGTTTATTGGCGGGATTAGACGAGCAGTACTTC CASSLLAGLDEQYF
TRBJ1-5 TRBV5-5 . . TGTGCCAGCAGCTTGAAGCAGGGGATTCTTAGCAATCAGCCCCAGCATTTT CASSLKQGILSNQPQHF
TRBJ2-7 TRBV6-1 . . TGTGCCAGCCCCCCGGGCAGGGGGGCCTACGAGCAGTACTTC CASPPGRGAYEQYF
TRBJ2-2 TRBV4-2 . . TGTGCCAGCAGCCAACCTCCGAATCAGGGGAACACCGGGGAGCTGTTTTTT CASSQPPNQGNTGELFF
TRBJ2-2 TRBV7-9 . TRBD2 TGTGCCAGCAGCCCCCCGACTAGCGAATATGACACCGGGGAGCTGTTTTTT CASSPPTSEYDTGELFF
TRBJ1-5 TRBV19 . . TGTGCCAGTAGTATAGATGAGGTTAGCAATCAGCCCCAGCATTTT CASSIDEVSNQPQHF
TRBJ2-7 TRBV15 once . TGTGCCACCAGCAGAGGCATGAAATTCTACGAGCAGTACTTC CATSRGMKFYEQYF
TRBJ2-1 TRBV27 . . TGTGCTAGCAGTACCTACAATGAGCAGTTCTTC CASSTYNEQFF
TRBJ2-7 TRBV19 . . TGTGCCAGTAGCGTGGCGGATAGCTCCTACGAGCAGTACTTC CASSVADSSYEQYF
TRBJ2-7 TRBV4-1 . . TGCGCCAGCAGCCAAGTGATGTCCTCCTACGAGCAGTACTTC CASSQVMSSYEQYF
TRBJ2-5 TRBV28 . . TGTGCCAGCAGTTTTCAGCGGAATGGGTTTATGTTCGACCAGTACTTC CASSFQRNGFMFDQYF
TRBJ1-1 TRBV19 once TRBD1 TGTGCCAGTAGTATATTGAACAGGGGTTTGGCTGAAGCTTTCTTT CASSILNRGLAEAFF
TRBJ1-1 TRBV5-4 . . TGTGCCAGCAGCTTGGTTGGGCGACAGGAAAACACTGAAGCTTTCTTT CASSLVGRQENTEAFF
TRBJ1-1 TRBV28 . . TGTGCCTCCGGACGGGGCGCGGCTGAAGCTTTCTTT CASGRGAAEAFF
TRBJ2-7 TRBV10-3 . . TGTGCCATCAGGGAACGGGCTGGCACAACCGACCACGAGCAGTACTTC CAIRERAGTTDHEQYF
TRBJ2-7 TRBV28 . . TGTGCCAGCAGTTTGTATGCAGCGACGGCCTACGAGCAGTACTTC CASSLYAATAYEQYF
TRBJ2-7 TRBV27 . TRBD1 TGTGCCAGCAGTTTATGGGGGACAGTCTACGAGCAGTACTTC CASSLWGTVYEQYF
TRBJ2-3 TRBV11-2 . . TGTGCCAGCAGCTTAGAAAGGGTGGGAGGTCGGCCAGATACGCAGTATTTT CASSLERVGGRPDTQYF
TRBJ2-1 TRBV18 . . TGTGCCAGCTCACCCCGATTTTGGCAGTCCTACAATGAGCAGTTCTTC CASSPRFWQSYNEQFF
TRBJ1-1 TRBV28 . . TGTGCCAGCAGGGGAGACGGTTCCAGGCAAGCTTTCTTT CASRGDGSRQAFF
TRBJ2-3 TRBV18 once . TGTGCCAGCTCACAACGGGGAAGCACAGATACGCAGTATTTT CASSQRGSTDTQYF
TRBJ2-7 TRBV6-1 . TRBD2 TGTGCCAGCAGTGAACTCCTAGCGGGAATGTCCGGGTACGAGCAGTACTTC CASSELLAGMSGYEQYF
TRBJ1-5 TRBV7-6 . . TGTGCCAGCAGCGTGGGGGGCGGCAATCAGCCCCAGCATTTT CASSVGGGNQPQHF
TRBJ1-1 TRBV6-1 . TRBD1 TGTGCCAGCAGTGAAGGAGTTGAAGCCGGGACAGGGCTGGTGGAAGCTTTCTTT CASSEGVEAGTGLVEAFF
TRBJ1-2 TRBV11-2 . . TGTGCCAGCAGCTTAGATCTCATAGGGCCTGCCTATGGCTACACCTTC CASSLDLIGPAYGYTF
TRBJ2-1 TRBV28 . . TGTGCCAGCAGCCTAGGGAGTGAGCAGTTCTTC CASSLGSEQFF
TRBJ2-7 TRBV5-1 . . TGCGCCAGCAGCTTGGAGTTGCTTCGGGACGAGCAGTACTTC CASSLELLRDEQYF
TRBJ1-1 TRBV11-3 . TRBD1 TGTGCCAGCAGCTTGGCCGGACAGGGACAAACTGAAGCTTTCTTT CASSLAGQGQTEAFF
TRBJ2-4 TRBV28 . . TGTGCCAGCAGTTTATCCAGGCTAGCCAAAAACATTCAGTACTTC CASSLSRLAKNIQYF
TRBJ2-4 TRBV9 . . TGTGCCAGCAGCCTCGACGGAGGGGGTGCAAACATTCAGTACTTC CASSLDGGGANIQYF
TRBJ2-7 TRBV6-5 . TRBD2 TGTGCCAGCAGTTACTCGTCAGCGGGAGCCTACGAGCAGTACTTC CASSYSSAGAYEQYF
TRBJ2-5 TRBV28 . . TGTGCCAGCAGTTTAGACGGGGAGACCCAGTACTTC CASSLDGETQYF
TRBJ2-7 TRBV7-2 . . TGTGCCAGCAGCTTAGTTTCCGGGGCCTACGAGCAGTACTTC CASSLVSGAYEQYF
TRBJ2-7 TRBV4-1 . TRBD1 TGCGCCAGCAGCCAAGTTGGGACAGGCCCATACGAGCAGTACTTC CASSQVGTGPYEQYF
TRBJ2-2 TRBV11-3 . . TGTGCCAGCAGCTTAGGCACGGGGGGCCCGGGGACCGGGGAGCTGTTTTTT CASSLGTGGPGTGELFF
TRBJ1-1 TRBV5-1 . . TGCGCCAGCAGTAGTGGGACAACTGAGGCTTTCTTT CASSSGTTEAFF
TRBJ1-5 TRBV7-9 . . TGTGCCAGCAGCTTATCCGTCAGCAATCAGCCCCAGCATTTT CASSLSVSNQPQHF
TRBJ1-3 TRBV28 . . TGTGCCAGCAGGGGGCCCGGTCACTCTGGAAACACCATATATTTT CASRGPGHSGNTIYF
TRBJ2-1 TRBV28 . . TGTGCCAGCAGTTTACCTTATGGGAGGGGGCGATATACCGGCCATGAGCAGTTCTTC CASSLPYGRGRYTGHEQFF
TRBJ1-2 TRBV5-1 . TRBD1 TGCGCCAGCAGTCCCGGGACAGGGGGCGCCTCTGGCTATGGCTACACCTTC CASSPGTGGASGYGYTF
TRBJ2-1 TRBV28 . TRBD2 TGTGCCAGCCGGGGGGGGCTCAATGAGCAGTTCTTC CASRGGLNEQFF
TRBJ2-7 TRBV30 . . TGTGCCTGGACCAGGGTACCCTCAGGCGAGCAGTACTTC CAWTRVPSGEQYF
TRBJ2-2 TRBV14 . TRBD1 TGTGCCAGCAGCCAAGCGGGACAGTCGAACACCGGGGAGCTGTTTTTT CASSQAGQSNTGELFF
TRBJ2-7 TRBV5-1 . TRBD2 TGCGCCAGCAGCTTTCGGACTAGCGGGAGCCACGAGCAGTACTTC CASSFRTSGSHEQYF
TRBJ2-1 TRBV9 . TRBD2 TGTGCCAGCAGCGCGACCCGGACTAGCGGGAACTCCTACAATGAGCAGTTCTTC CASSATRTSGNSYNEQFF
TRBJ2-7 TRBV28 . TRBD1 TGTGCCAGCAGCTTGATCGGGACAGGGAACTACGAGCAGTACTTC CASSLIGTGNYEQYF
TRBJ2-7 TRBV7-9 . TRBD2 TGTGCCAGCAGCTCCGTGGGACTAGAATACGAGCAGTACTTC CASSSVGLEYEQYF